One sample yielded the 12 T cell receptor beta chains listed below, sequenced in a study of radiotherapy plus CTLA-4 blockade in lung cancer. TCRdb keeps only in-frame clones here, not all; method: immunoSEQ multiplex PCR. The sample holds 39,000 or so clones; about three quarters are singletons and the top ten take 8% to 9%. Here the sequenced sample was peripheral blood, taken from a patient treated with radiotherapy plus ipilimumab. Every receptor here comes from a human donor with non-small cell lung cancer who had stable disease on radiotherapy plus ipilimumab.

The gene calls are TRBV9 and TRBJ2-7; unclear D gene. CDR3 size: 14 residues. Germline CDR1 is SGDLS and CDR2 is YYNGEE. The V and J ends lost 0 bases and 3 bases respectively, with 10 bases between them. The CDR3 loop is CASSVDHGNYEQYF. CDR3 nucleotide sequence: TGTGCCAGCAGCGTAGATCACGGAAACTACGAGCAGTACTTC.

This clone was detected ten times or more. The genes are TRBV6-5 and TRBJ2-7; 7 nucleotides agree with TRBD1. CDR3 length: 14 amino acids. Germline loops: CDR1 MNHEY, CDR2 SVGAGI. V was clipped by 3 bases and J by 4 bases; unmatched bases: 6. CDR3 in amino acids: CASSYKGANYEQYV. As DNA, the CDR3 is TGTGCCAGCAGTTATAAGGGGGCGAATTACGAGCAGTACGTC.

This clone was counted a single time. V usage is TRBV5-1 and J usage is TRBJ1-1; D is unclear. V was shortened by 1 base and J by 1 base, with 11 bases between the two germline ends. The CDR3 has 15 amino acids. CDR1 and CDR2 from the germline V gene are SGHRS and YFSETQ. CDR3 nucleotides: TGCGCCAGCAGCTTGATTCCGATCAAGAACACTGAAGCTTTCTTT. Translating it yields CASSLIPIKNTEAFF.

This clone came up once. The chain employs TRBV9 and TRBJ2-1; D is ambiguous. Germline V CDR1 and CDR2: SGDLS, YYNGEE. This CDR3 comprises 16 residues. Trimming cost V 0 bases and J 3 bases, with 13 bases left between them. CDR3 region: CASSVGPQTVYNEQFF. The CDR3 bases are TGTGCCAGCAGCGTAGGCCCCCAAACAGTCTACAATGAGCAGTTCTTC. Drawing the rest from reference TRBV9 and TRBJ2-1, the complete variable domain is DSGVTQTPKHLITATGQRVTLRCSPRSGDLSVYWYQQSLDQGLQFLIQYYNGEERAKGNILERFSAQQFPDLHSELNLSSLELGDSALYFCASSVGPQTVYNEQFFGPGTRLTVL.

This chain joins TRBV14 and TRBJ2-2, with D uncertain. Trimming removed 4 bases from V and 6 bases from J, with 12 bases in between. The germline V gene has CDR1 SGHDN and CDR2 FVKESK. This CDR3 is 14 amino acids long. The CDR3 sequence: CASSPLVRAGELFF. In DNA, the CDR3 is TGTGCCAGCAGCCCCCTAGTACGGGCCGGGGAGCTGTTTTTT.

The genes are TRBV30 and TRBJ1-3; tentative D call: TRBD1 (5 bases). This CDR3 has 14 amino acids. Trimming stripped 5 bases from V and 0 bases from J, with 11 bases between. Germline values: CDR1 GTSNPN, CDR2 SVGIG (reference sequence). CDR3 nucleotides: TGTGCCTGGCACAGGCCGAGCTCTGGAAACACCATATATTTT. This codes for CAWHRPSSGNTIYF.

This chain links TRBV19 with TRBJ1-5; D not certain. CDR1 LNHDA and CDR2 SQIVND come from the germline V gene (reference sequence). The CDR3 is made up of 15 amino acids. V was pared by 5 bases and J by 0 bases, with 11 bases between. This chain's CDR3 is CASSAIDPSNQPQHF. Here the CDR3 DNA reads TGTGCCAGTAGTGCCATCGATCCTAGCAATCAGCCCCAGCATTTT.

The chain is built from TRBV6-1 and TRBJ1-5; D ambiguous. Germline CDR1 MNHNS, CDR2 SASEGT. Trimming cost V 7 bases and J 1 base, with 8 bases left between them. The CDR3 spans 13 residues. The CDR3 bases are TGTGCCAGCACAGCAGAGAGCAATCAGCCCCAGCATTTT. The encoded protein is CASTAESNQPQHF.

To note about this clone: Compared with germline, one end of the junction differs, possibly owing to a read error. The V gene is TRBV19, the J gene TRBJ2-2; D might be TRBD1 or TRBD2, each matching 7 bases. The length of the CDR3 is 12 residues. CDR1 is LNHDA and CDR2 is SQIVND in the germline V gene (reference sequence). In DNA, the CDR3 is TGTGCCATTTTACAGGGGAGCGGGGAGCTGCTTTTT. This gives the protein CAILQGSGELLF.

The rearrangement links TRBV27 to TRBJ1-1; weak D call: TRBD1 (5 bases). V shed 4 bases and J shed 5 bases, with 17 bases lying between them. From germline, CDR1 is MNHEY and CDR2 SMNVEV (reference sequence). This CDR3 has 15 residues. CDR3: CASSSGRAGGTEAFF. The CDR3 nucleotides read TGTGCCAGCAGTTCCGGGCGGGCCGGGGGGACTGAAGCTTTCTTT.

This chain joins TRBV27 and TRBJ2-7, with 8 bases aligning to TRBD2. Germline V lookup: CDR1 MNHEY, CDR2 SMNVEV (reference sequence). The CDR3 has 15 residues. V lost 3 bases and J lost 0; bases outside the gene matches: 4. The CDR3, as DNA: TGTGCCAGCAGTTTGGGCGGGGGGAGCTCCTACGAGCAGTACTTC. Its translation: CASSLGGGSSYEQYF.

The chain combines TRBV28 with TRBJ1-4; no clear D. The CDR3 loop spans 13 amino acids. Germline V gives CDR1 MDHEN, CDR2 SYDVKM. V was pared by 2 bases and J by 11 bases, with 12 bases between. As DNA, the CDR3 is TGTGCCAGCAGTTTACCCCCGCTAGGGAAACTGTTTTTT. It is translated as CASSLPPLGKLFF.